This T cell receptor (beta chain) emerged from a study of T cell responses to AZD1222 COVID-19 vaccine. Regarding the study as a whole: Baseline antibody screening turned up just a handful of seropositive AZD1222 recipients. Mapped onto spike, vaccine-associated CD4 TCRs spanned it and were dominant at 160-218 and 743-854.

As for this clone: What it binds is not known.

Germline-derived CDR1 and CDR2 are LNHNV and YYDKDF (reference sequence). V was shortened by 4 bases and J by 4 bases, with 15 bases between the two germline ends. CDR3 size: 15 residues. Assay: immunoSEQ multiplex PCR; the TCRdb copy retains only in-frame clones and omits some. Among 75,000 to 100,000 clones listed, about 90% were seen once. The input for sequencing was peripheral blood, taken on day 0 of AZD1222 vaccination. The V gene is TRBV15, the J gene TRBJ2-3; D may correspond to TRBD1 or TRBD2 (5 bases each). The receptor's source is an adult in good health. The DNA of the CDR3 is TGTGCCACCAGCACACCGGGACGCCCACCAGATACGCAGTATTTT. Protein product: CATSTPGRPPDTQYF.